Included here is one T cell receptor beta chain sequence, with context. As yet, its antigen is unknown. This sample is part of a study of STAT5B mutations in CD4+ large granular lymphocyte leukemia. Overall study findings and caveats: No patients shared main leukemic clonotypes, though roughly 23% appeared at low frequency elsewhere. 8/27 top patient clones versus 2/35 control clones were TRBV06-family.

The assay was run at survey level. Measured with immunoSEQ multiplex PCR; TCRdb has only the in-frame clones, and not every one. Of 25,000 to 30,000 clones in the sample, roughly 80% were seen once. V lost 0 bases and J 2 bases, leaving 17 bases between the germline ends. Germline V gene lookup returns CDR1 SGDLS and CDR2 YYNGEE. The CDR3 length is 17 residues. The sequencing sample was made of CD4+ T cells from blood buffy coats. The rearrangement uses TRBV9 and TRBJ2-5, with D tentatively TRBD2 (7 bases). The sequence came from a human donor in good health. The CDR3 protein is CASSVDPSGGTQETQYF. In DNA, the CDR3 is TGTGCCAGCAGCGTAGATCCCTCGGGGGGCACACAAGAGACCCAGTACTTC.